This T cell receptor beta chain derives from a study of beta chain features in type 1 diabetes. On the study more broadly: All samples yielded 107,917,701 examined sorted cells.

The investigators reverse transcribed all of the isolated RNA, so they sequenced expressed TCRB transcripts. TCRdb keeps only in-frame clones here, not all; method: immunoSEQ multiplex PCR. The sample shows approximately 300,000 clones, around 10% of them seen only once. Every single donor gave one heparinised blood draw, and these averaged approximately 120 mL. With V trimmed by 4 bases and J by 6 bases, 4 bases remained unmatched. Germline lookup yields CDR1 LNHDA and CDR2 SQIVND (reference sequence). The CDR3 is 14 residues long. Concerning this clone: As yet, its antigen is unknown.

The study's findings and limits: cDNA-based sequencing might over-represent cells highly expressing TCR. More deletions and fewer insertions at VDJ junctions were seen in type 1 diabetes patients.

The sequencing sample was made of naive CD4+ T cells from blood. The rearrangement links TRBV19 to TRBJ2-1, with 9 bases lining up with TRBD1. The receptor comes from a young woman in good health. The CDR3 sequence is CASSTQTGGNEQFF. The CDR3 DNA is TGTGCCAGTAGTACGCAGACAGGGGGCAATGAGCAGTTCTTC.